This paragraph covers one T cell receptor beta chain sequence. Its cognate antigen has yet to be identified. Base qualities are not at hand, and no much larger clone is one base apart. The 35 to 40 donors, aged about 6 to 95 years, were systemically healthy Caucasian individuals from Russia. Around 10 milliliters of peripheral blood were drawn from each donor into EDTA-treated Vacutainer tubes. PBMCs were isolated by Ficoll-Paque density-gradient centrifugation, with at least 7 million obtained per sample. Trizol reagent was used to extract total RNA from the PBMCs, yielding at least 6 micrograms per sample. Naive CD45RAhigh/CD27high T cell percentages were measured by flow cytometry on a PBMC aliquot from every donor. Library creation used 5' RACE. TCRdb lists the instrument as Illumina HiSeq 2500. The second PCR ran for roughly 7 to 11 cycles and used a J-beta primer mix along with a sample-barcoded 5' primer. A unique molecular identifier was introduced onto each TCR beta cDNA molecule by a template-switch 5' adaptor carrying 12 random nucleotides. At least 2.5 million CDR3-containing paired-end reads were obtained from each sample. All of the RNA was converted into first-strand cDNA using the Mint cDNA synthesis kit, with a TRBC-specific oligonucleotide serving as the primer. Following uracil-DNA glycosylase treatment, all cDNA underwent a first 18-cycle PCR with the universal primers M1SS and BC2_uni_R. The authors' pipeline ran thus. Normalization of each sample was performed by random selection of 1 million high-quality reads, each carrying a distinct molecular identifier. Instead of being binned into consensus sequences, reads with shared molecular identifiers were discarded. CDR3 identification, clonotype clustering and error correction used MiTCR with a Q25 quality threshold and the strictest error-elimination algorithm. Lower-bound total TCR beta diversity was estimated with a nonparametric unseen species model using Euler transformation. Starting from the raw public reads, TCRdb applied fastp trimming at Q25, assembled clones with MiXCR and retained in-frame beta chains. Each CDR3 protein gets just one entry, which takes the most common genes and DNA from the rows behind it. TCRdb, not the original authors, processed these V and J calls. Counted in this sample were 750,000 to 1,000,000 distinct CDR3 sequences; almost 30% of them appeared once. The ten largest make up 10% to 13% of the sample.

The sample belongs to a study of blood T cells in healthy people across ages (dated by TCRdb to about 2015). Broadly, across the study: Template switching captured roughly one uniquely barcoded TCR beta cDNA molecule per two T cells in model experiments. Using deep sequencing normalized with unique cDNA molecular identifiers, the study measured how TCR beta repertoire diversity changes with age. Donors were grouped into four age groups: young (average roughly 17 years), middle-aged (39), aged (about 60) and long-lived (about 90). Using the same blood draw, the study looked at two additional independent replicas of 1 million unique cDNA reads for two donors, one aged 18 to 30 and the other aged 80 or older.

The CDR3 sequence holds 15 residues, the cysteine and phenylalanine included. Here the CDR3 DNA is all that survives: 45 bases in frame from base 1. V is pruned by 5 bases and J by 2 bases, leaving 9 bases of the junction without a gene match. Summary of the overall study and its limitations: Compared with the aged group, more naive CD4+ T cells, fewer expanded clones and increased TCR diversity were shown by the long-lived group, suggesting age selection. The CMV infection status of donors was not known, potentially confounding age-related changes in expanded clonotypes. Observed TCR beta diversity correlated strongly with the percentage of naive T cells measured by flow cytometry. Observed TCR beta diversity per million T cells fell roughly linearly with age, and a significant reduction was already apparent by age roughly 40. Estimates of total diversity based on one million sequenced T cells were considered lower bounds and underestimates. Since profiling was done on bulk unsorted PBMCs, naive and antigen-experienced compartments could not be conclusively compared.

These data also formed part of another study, on T cells of mothers and their children. That second publication adds: Nine systemically healthy Caucasian individuals served as donors, namely three mothers together with their six children. cDNA synthesis consumed the entire amount of extracted RNA, loaded at approximately 1.5 ug RNA in each 15 ul reaction. Sample barcodes and 2-4 random nucleotides were added via the M1S primer in the second PCR. Each mother yielded over 8.5 million TCR beta CDR3 reads and each child 3 million or so reads. TCR recombination output is similarly shaped by thymic selection in related and unrelated pairs, with a minor effect exerted by inherited differences. Normalized repertoire overlap in related mother-child pairs was always slightly higher than in unrelated mother-child pairs, but the difference was never significant. No persistent microchimeric T cell clones were found, with a detection sensitivity of approximately 110 clones per million clonotypes. In the study, deep NGS was used to compare the TCR beta repertoires of mothers and children, and features distinguishing related mother-child pairs from unrelated individuals were sought. The mean age was 40 +/- 4 years for the mothers and around 10 +/- 4 years for the children. Libraries were sequenced on Illumina HiSeq 2000 with 100+100 nt paired-end reads after adapter ligation with NEBNext reagents. To prevent cross-contamination, the mother and child libraries were prepared a month apart and were sequenced in separate runs. For each donor, somewhere between about 450,000 and 2,000,000 distinct TCR beta clonotypes were identified. Naive TCR beta clonotypes were estimated from low-frequency clonotypes matched to each donor's FACS-determined naive share, without sorting.

Sequencing used blood. The chain couples TRBV12-3 or TRBV12-4 to TRBJ2-7; the central 7 bases match TRBD1. This receptor was taken from a woman aged 40 to 55 in good health. This receptor carries the CDR3 CASSTRDSRAYEQYF. The sequence in DNA is TGTGCCAGCAGTACCCGGGACAGTAGAGCCTACGAGCAGTACTTC.